What follows are 23 T cell receptor beta chains derived from one specimen sequenced in a study of T cell responses to AZD1222 COVID-19 vaccine. The data were produced by immunoSEQ multiplex PCR, yet TCRdb's version contains in-frame clones alone and is incomplete. The sample yields roughly 130,000 clones, 91% seen once. The sequencing here drew on peripheral blood, taken 28 days after the second dose of the MenACWY control vaccine. The receptors were gathered from an adult who received the MenACWY meningococcal vaccine as a control.

The rearrangement links TRBV5-1 to TRBJ2-7; TRBD2 matches at 12 bases. The germline CDR1 and CDR2 sequences are SGHRS and YFSETQ. The junction had 14 bases not matched to a gene; V was cut back by 4 bases and J by 9 bases. The length of the CDR3 is 16 residues. The CDR3 sequence: CASSPDGLAGSTLQYF. The CDR3 DNA is TGCGCCAGCAGCCCAGACGGACTAGCGGGGTCTACGTTGCAGTACTTC.

CDR3 sequence (DNA): TGTGCCAGCAGTTTAGGACACAGCTTGTCGGAGCAGTACTTC. Translation gives CASSLGHSLSEQYF. This chain connects TRBV28 to TRBJ2-7; tentatively, D is TRBD1 (5 bases). The V and J ends lost 2 bases and 7 bases respectively, with 15 bases between them. CDR1 MDHEN and CDR2 SYDVKM come from the germline V gene. The CDR3 length is 14 residues.

The count of this clone is one. The gene calls are TRBV18 and TRBJ2-7; 11 bases line up with TRBD1. Trimming cost V 3 bases and J 4 bases; bases outside gene matches: 11. Germline values: CDR1 KGHSH, CDR2 LQKENI. This CDR3 is built from 17 residues. CDR3 protein: CASSPAPQGQGGYEQYF. The CDR3 coding sequence is TGTGCCAGCTCACCCGCCCCCCAGGGACAGGGGGGTTACGAGCAGTACTTC.

The rearrangement joins TRBV24-1 to TRBJ2-3; 7 nucleotides align to TRBD1. In germline, CDR1 is KGHDR, CDR2 SFDVKD. J was trimmed by 3 bases and V by 9 bases; bases with no gene match: 11. This CDR3 has 15 residues. The CDR3 sequence: CATQGEQGMTDTQYF. CDR3 sequence (DNA): TGTGCCACCCAGGGTGAACAGGGGATGACAGATACGCAGTATTTT.

This clone has just one count. The rearrangement joins TRBV6-5 to TRBJ1-1; a weak D match, TRBD1 (5 bases). Per the germline V gene, CDR1 is MNHEY and CDR2 is SVGAGI. This CDR3 is built from 15 residues. Trimming shortened V by 0 bases and J by 1 base, and 9 bases separated the two germline ends. CDR3 region: CASSYSGRTNTEAFF. For the CDR3, the DNA is TGTGCCAGCAGTTACTCGGGGCGGACGAACACTGAAGCTTTCTTT.

V and J are TRBV7-2 and TRBJ2-5, with 8 positions matching TRBD1. The CDR3 length is 15 residues. The V segment lost 3 bases and the J segment 0 bases; nucleotides outside the gene matches: 3. Germline lookup yields CDR1 SGHTA and CDR2 FQGNSA. The CDR3 nucleotides are TGTGCCAGCAGCTTCCCGGACAGGGACCAAGAGACCCAGTACTTC. Its protein product is CASSFPDRDQETQYF. The full variable domain, in which reference TRBV7-2 and TRBJ2-5 provide the parts outside the CDR3, is GAGVSQSPSNKVTEKGKDVELRCDPISGHTALYWYRQSLGQGLEFLIYFQGNSAPDKSGLPSDRFSAERTGGSVSTLTIQRTQQEDSAVYLCASSFPDRDQETQYFGPGTRLLVL.

This clone occurred a few times. The gene calls are TRBV19 and TRBJ2-5; 8 nucleotides agree with TRBD2. The J segment lost 4 bases and the V segment lost 5 bases, leaving 6 bases of the junction unmatched. The CDR3 has 14 residues. Germline V gives CDR1 LNHDA, CDR2 SQIVND (reference sequence). This CDR3 is CASSPSGRGETQYF. The CDR3 DNA reads as TGTGCCAGTAGTCCTAGCGGGCGGGGAGAGACCCAGTACTTC.

This chain links TRBV19 with TRBJ1-5; 7 positions agree with TRBD1. J was trimmed by 5 bases and V by 4 bases; bases with no gene match: 8. The germline V gene encodes CDR1 LNHDA and CDR2 SQIVND (reference sequence). The CDR3 loop spans 15 amino acids. CDR3 in DNA: TGTGCCAGTAGTACCACCGGGACAGAGGATCAGCCCCAGCATTTT. Its protein product is CASSTTGTEDQPQHF.

Only one count was recorded for this clone. The V gene is TRBV28, the J gene TRBJ2-7, with a tentative D call TRBD1 (6 bases). The CDR3 loop spans 14 amino acids. Germline CDR1 MDHEN, CDR2 SYDVKM. V was shortened by 6 bases and J by 5 bases, with 17 bases between the two germline ends. The CDR3 reads CASSRGQRLHEQYF. The CDR3 DNA sequence: TGTGCCAGCAGCCGTGGACAGAGGTTACACGAGCAGTACTTC.

The J gene is TRBJ1-2, the V gene TRBV3-1 (or the pseudogene TRBV3-2); TRBD1 matches 9 bases. The CDR3 extends over 16 amino acids. The germline V gene has CDR1 LGHDT and CDR2 YNNKEL (reference sequence). The junction had 11 bases not matched to a gene; V was cut back by 2 bases and J by 7 bases. As DNA, the CDR3 is TGTGCCAGCAGCCAACAGACAGGGGGACGGGCGGGTGGCTACACCTTC. Translation: CASSQQTGGRAGGYTF.

The chain is built from TRBV7-2 and TRBJ2-7; no clear D. With 3 bases removed from V and 0 bases from J, the gap between germline ends came to 15 bases. Germline CDR1 reads SGHTA; CDR2 reads FQGNSA. The CDR3 length is 16 residues. CDR3 amino acids: CASSFGVSVYSYEQYF. CDR3 coding DNA: TGTGCCAGCAGCTTTGGTGTGAGTGTATACTCCTACGAGCAGTACTTC.

This sequence joins TRBV27 and TRBJ1-5, with D possibly matching TRBD1 (6 bases). The CDR3 loop spans 15 amino acids. Germline loops: CDR1 MNHEY, CDR2 SMNVEV (reference sequence). Trimming left V 2 bases short and J 2 bases short, with 10 bases between. This chain's CDR3 is CASSLLGAGNQPQHF. The CDR3 DNA reads as TGTGCCAGCAGTTTACTGGGGGCGGGCAATCAGCCCCAGCATTTT.

The chain's CDR3 is CASSVDPRGSGNEQFF. CDR3 DNA: TGTGCCAGCAGCGTAGACCCCAGGGGTAGCGGCAATGAGCAGTTCTTC. The chain combines TRBV9 with TRBJ2-1; D is possibly TRBD1 or TRBD2 (6 bases each). The CDR3 extends over 16 amino acids. The V gene lost 0 bases and the J gene lost 6 bases, with 16 bases spanning the gap. The germline V gene has CDR1 SGDLS and CDR2 YYNGEE.

The chain employs TRBV11-2 and TRBJ2-3; D may be TRBD2 (5 bases). The germline V gene has CDR1 SGHAT and CDR2 FQNNGV. Deletions cut 1 base from V and 3 bases from J, with 14 bases between. The CDR3 has 16 residues. The CDR3: CASSLVGRVVTDTQYF. As DNA, the CDR3 is TGTGCCAGCAGCTTAGTTGGGAGAGTGGTGACAGATACGCAGTATTTT.

This clone appeared a single time. V is TRBV7-2 and J is TRBJ1-1, with D unresolved. Germline V gene lookup returns CDR1 SGHTA and CDR2 FQGNSA. Trimming removed 5 bases at V and 6 bases at J, with 19 bases between. This CDR3 is 15 amino acids long. The CDR3 DNA reads TGTGCCAGCAGCCTCCATGTCCAATCCGGCCCTGAAGCTTTCTTT. It is translated as CASSLHVQSGPEAFF.

The V call is TRBV6-1, the J call TRBJ2-5, with TRBD2 matching 15 bases. Germline-derived CDR1 and CDR2 are MNHNS and SASEGT. The CDR3 is made up of 19 amino acids. V shed 0 bases, J shed 2 bases, and the junction held 7 bases outside the gene matches. In DNA, the CDR3 is TGTGCCAGCAGTGAAGCCCCACCGGGACTAGCGGGAGGACAAGAGACCCAGTACTTC. It is translated as CASSEAPPGLAGGQETQYF.

J is TRBJ1-6 and V is TRBV12-3 or TRBV12-4; a weak D match, TRBD1 (6 bases). Trimming removed 3 bases from V and 9 bases from J, with 9 bases in between. The CDR3 covers 13 residues. In DNA form, the CDR3 reads TGTGCCAGCAGTTTCACAGGGAGTTCACCCCTCCACTTT. Protein sequence: CASSFTGSSPLHF.

This clone was found a few times. The J gene is TRBJ1-1, the V gene TRBV2, with D possibly TRBD1 on 5 matching bases. This CDR3 is built from 14 residues. From germline, CDR1 is SNHLY and CDR2 FYNNEI. V shed 5 bases and J shed 0 bases, with 10 bases lying between them. CDR3 DNA: TGTGCCAGCAGTCTAAGGGGAATGAACACTGAAGCTTTCTTT. It yields the protein CASSLRGMNTEAFF.

The chain has TRBV28 and TRBJ1-2; a possible D gene is TRBD1 (5 bases). The CDR3 covers 13 residues. Looked up from germline, CDR1 is MDHEN and CDR2 is SYDVKM. V lost 10 bases, J lost 3 bases, and 15 bases lay in between. The CDR3 sequence is CATQEGLDYGYTF. CDR3 sequence (DNA): TGTGCCACCCAAGAGGGGTTGGACTATGGCTACACCTTC.

V and J are TRBV12-3 or TRBV12-4 and TRBJ1-6; unclear D gene. V lost 3 bases to trimming and J lost 9 bases, with 9 bases between them. CDR3 size: 13 residues. The CDR3 nucleotides are TGTGCCAGCAGTTTCGGGGTTGGTTCACCCCTCCACTTT. Protein product: CASSFGVGSPLHF.

This rearrangement joins TRBV28 to TRBJ2-6, with D maybe TRBD1 (5 bases). Germline V gives CDR1 MDHEN, CDR2 SYDVKM. V was shortened by 4 bases and J by 0 bases, with 10 bases between the two germline ends. This CDR3 is built from 16 residues. The DNA of the CDR3 is TGTGCCAGCAGTTCGACAGACAACTCTGGGGCCAACGTCCTGACTTTC. This gives the protein CASSSTDNSGANVLTF.

This chain links TRBV4-1 with TRBJ2-1; 9 bases are shared with TRBD2. The CDR3 covers 19 residues. Germline V gene lookup returns CDR1 MGHRA and CDR2 YSYEKL. After removal of 0 bases from V and 8 bases from J, the junction contained 17 bases not matched to a gene. The CDR3 bases are TGCGCCAGCAGCCAAGATACCTTAGAGAGCGGGAGGACTGGGCATGAGCAGTTCTTC. This sequence encodes CASSQDTLESGRTGHEQFF.

J is TRBJ2-1 and V is TRBV3-1 (or the pseudogene TRBV3-2), with D perhaps TRBD2 (5 bases). Germline V gives CDR1 LGHDT, CDR2 YNNKEL (reference sequence). The CDR3 is made up of 15 amino acids. Trimming pared 3 bases from V and 1 base from J, leaving 10 bases between. The CDR3 sequence is CASSHEGWSYNEQFF. The CDR3 DNA is TGTGCCAGCAGCCACGAGGGCTGGTCCTACAATGAGCAGTTCTTC.